The 10 T cell receptor beta chains in this list originate from one sample, sequenced in a study of T cell responses to AZD1222 COVID-19 vaccine. Sequencing used immunoSEQ multiplex PCR; TCRdb keeps in-frame clones, though not all of them. The repertoire holds fewer than 150,000 clones, with approximately 91% as singletons. This material consisted of peripheral blood, taken 28 days after the second AZD1222 dose. All receptors come from an adult who received the AZD1222 COVID-19 vaccine.

The gene calls are TRBV7-9 and TRBJ1-2; TRBD1 might be the D (5 bases). V dropped 6 bases and J dropped 7 bases, with 18 bases sitting between them. This CDR3 contains 14 residues. Germline V gene data show CDR1 as SEHNR and CDR2 as FQNEAQ (reference sequence). For the CDR3, the DNA is TGTGCCAGCAGTCAAGGAGGAGCTGGGGGTGGCTACACCTTC. This encodes CASSQGGAGGGYTF.

The chain employs TRBV24-1 and TRBJ1-2; D unresolved. The CDR3 is 13 amino acids. The ends were cut back, 12 bases at V and 7 bases at J, with 20 bases in the middle. Per germline, CDR1 KGHDR and CDR2 SFDVKD. In DNA form, the CDR3 reads TGTGCCCACGATGGCATTTCGGCGGGTGGCTACACCTTC. This codes for CAHDGISAGGYTF.

This chain joins TRBV5-3 and TRBJ2-2; possible D gene TRBD1, 6 bases. TRBV5-3 is filed as an ORF, its function uncertain. CDR3 length equals 15 residues. V was shortened by 3 bases and J by 1 base, with 10 bases between the two germline ends. The CDR3: CARSSGQMNTGELFF. Written as DNA, the CDR3 is TGTGCCAGAAGCTCAGGACAGATGAACACCGGGGAGCTGTTTTTT.

This clone showed up just once. V and J are TRBV7-9 and TRBJ1-3; the D is unclear. The germline V and J ends were trimmed by 5 bases and 0 bases, with 8 bases remaining between them. Germline lookup yields CDR1 SEHNR and CDR2 FQNEAQ (reference sequence). The CDR3 contains 14 residues. CDR3 protein: CASSPGHSGNTIYF. DNA for the CDR3: TGTGCCAGCAGCCCGGGCCACTCTGGAAACACCATATATTTT.

The chain combines TRBV12-3 or TRBV12-4 with TRBJ1-1, with a tentative D call TRBD1 (5 bases). V was cut by 6 bases and J by 1 base, with 9 bases left in between. The CDR3 is made up of 13 amino acids. CDR3 DNA: TGTGCCAGCAGGGACAATCAGAACACTGAAGCTTTCTTT. Translation: CASRDNQNTEAFF.

This chain joins TRBV18 and TRBJ1-1; 7 bases are a match to TRBD1. The V and J ends lost 2 bases and 7 bases, in that order; junction bases with no gene match: 4. This CDR3 spans 13 amino acids. Germline V CDR1 and CDR2: KGHSH, LQKENI. DNA for the CDR3: TGTGCCAGCTCACCAACAGGGGCGATTGAAGCTTTCTTT. Translated: CASSPTGAIEAFF.

This chain joins TRBV5-4 and TRBJ2-3; D is perhaps TRBD2 (7 bases). Trimming cost V 3 bases and J 4 bases, with 18 bases left between them. The CDR3 extends over 16 amino acids. Germline V gives CDR1 SGHNT, CDR2 YYREEE (reference sequence). Written as DNA, the CDR3 is TGTGCCAGCAGCTCGGGAGGACAGAACAGCGCAGATACGCAGTATTTT. This translates into CASSSGGQNSADTQYF. The full variable domain, with the rest looked up from reference TRBV5-4 and TRBJ2-3, is ETGVTQSPTHLIKTRGQQVTLRCSSQSGHNTVSWYQQALGQGPQFIFQYYREEENGRGNFPPRFSGLQFPNYSSELNVNALELDDSALYLCASSSGGQNSADTQYFGPGTRLTVL.

The V and J genes are TRBV30 and TRBJ1-5, with D perhaps TRBD1 (5 bases). The CDR3 totals 14 residues. The germline V gene encodes CDR1 GTSNPN and CDR2 SVGIG (reference sequence). The germline V and J ends were trimmed by 5 bases and 0 bases, with 11 bases remaining between them. The CDR3 DNA sequence: TGTGCCTGGCGGGGACCGAGTAGCAATCAGCCCCAGCATTTT. It yields the protein CAWRGPSSNQPQHF.

The chain has TRBV5-1 and TRBJ2-6; TRBD2 aligns across 8 bases. Germline V gene lookup returns CDR1 SGHRS and CDR2 YFSETQ. Germline trimming cut 1 base from V and 1 base from J; bases unmatched to any gene: 1. This CDR3 spans 16 amino acids. CDR3 bases: TGCGCCAGCAGCTTGAGCGGGAGTTCTGGGGCCAACGTCCTGACTTTC. Its protein product is CASSLSGSSGANVLTF.

A few counts support this clone. CDR3 amino acids: CASSQGSRRAEAFF. The DNA of the CDR3 is TGTGCCAGCAGCCAAGGGTCCCGGAGGGCTGAAGCTTTCTTT. The V and J genes are TRBV3-1 (or the pseudogene TRBV3-2) and TRBJ1-1, with unresolved D. V lost 1 base and J lost 6, with 12 bases in between. The CDR3 totals 14 residues. Germline lookup yields CDR1 LGHDT and CDR2 YNNKEL (reference sequence).